This T cell receptor beta chain was profiled in a study of cytomegalovirus exposure and HLA in healthy donors. General study findings and limits: Most TCR sequences were seen very rarely across donors, but some public TCRs occurred in many. Later analysis identified a missense DCLRE1C variant that was linked to TCR beta V- and J-gene trimming. A later analysis by the authors found several of the most significant clusters apparently linked to common viral pathogens.

Researchers ran the PCR with 60 Vbeta and 13 Jbeta primers. The repertoire was sequenced with immunoSEQ multiplex PCR; TCRdb's copy has only in-frame clones and lacks some. Counted here are roughly 100,000 clones, about 73% occurring once; the ten biggest clones make up approximately 16%. This CDR3 is 17 amino acids long. The J segment lost 0 bases and the V segment lost 1 base, leaving 5 bases of the junction unmatched. CDR1 is SGHRS, CDR2 YFSETQ, per germline. A note on this clone: Its cognate antigen is unknown.

The clonotype comes from a woman aged 45-65 years in good health and CMV-seropositive. Sequencing was performed on PBMCs. V and J are TRBV5-1 and TRBJ2-2; TRBD2 matches 8 bases. This CDR3 is CASSLWAGGTNTGELFF. CDR3 coding DNA: TGCGCCAGCAGCTTGTGGGCGGGGGGAACGAACACCGGGGAGCTGTTTTTT.